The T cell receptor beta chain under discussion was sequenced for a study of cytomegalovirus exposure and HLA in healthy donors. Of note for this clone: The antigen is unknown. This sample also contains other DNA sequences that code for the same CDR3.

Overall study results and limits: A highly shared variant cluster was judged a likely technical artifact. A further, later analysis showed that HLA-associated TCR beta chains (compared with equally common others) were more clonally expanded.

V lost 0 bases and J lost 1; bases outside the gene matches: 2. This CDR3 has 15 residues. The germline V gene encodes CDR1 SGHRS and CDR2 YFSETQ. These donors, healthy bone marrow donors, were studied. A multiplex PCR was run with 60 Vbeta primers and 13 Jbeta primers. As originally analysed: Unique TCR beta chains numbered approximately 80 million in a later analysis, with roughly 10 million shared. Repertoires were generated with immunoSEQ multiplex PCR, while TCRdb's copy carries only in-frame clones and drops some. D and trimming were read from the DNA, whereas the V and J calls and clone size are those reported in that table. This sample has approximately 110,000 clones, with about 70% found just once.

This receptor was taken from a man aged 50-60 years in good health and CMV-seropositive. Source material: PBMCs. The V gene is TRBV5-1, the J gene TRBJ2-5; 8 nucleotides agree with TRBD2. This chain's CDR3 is CASSLAGTSQETQYF. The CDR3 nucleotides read TGCGCCAGCAGCTTGGCCGGGACTAGCCAAGAGACCCAGTACTTC.